The 20 T cell receptor beta chains below all came from one sample that was sequenced in a study of blood T cell repertoires in COVID-19. The table came from immunoSEQ multiplex PCR; TCRdb's copy has only in-frame clones and leaves some out. The data show about 46,000 clones, with 86% seen just once and approximately 3% held by the top ten. The sample taken for sequencing was PBMCs or T cells enriched from blood (not recorded which). These receptors originate from a woman aged 45-60 years who had recovered from COVID-19.

The genes are TRBV7-6 and TRBJ2-3; 9 bases agree with TRBD1. Trimming removed 5 bases from V and 6 bases from J; junction bases left unmatched: 9. CDR1 and CDR2 (germline): SGHVS, FNYEAQ. The CDR3 spans 15 residues. This CDR3 reads CASSVDRGNSDTQYF. As DNA, the CDR3 is TGTGCCAGCAGCGTAGACAGGGGGAACTCTGATACGCAGTATTTT.

V is TRBV7-7 and J is TRBJ1-2, with D possibly being TRBD1 (6 bases). The germline V gene encodes CDR1 SSHAT and CDR2 FNYEAQ (reference sequence). The V gene lost 5 bases and the J gene lost 1 base, with 17 bases spanning the gap. The CDR3 contains 16 residues. CDR3 DNA: TGTGCCAGCAGCCCGCTAGGGCAACAGGGTAACTATGGCTACACCTTC. It specifies CASSPLGQQGNYGYTF. Full variable domain (missing parts from reference TRBV7-7 and TRBJ1-2): GAGVSQSPRYKVTKRGQDVTLRCDPISSHATLYWYQQALGQGPEFLTYFNYEAQPDKSGLPSDRFSAERPEGSISTLTIQRTEQRDSAMYRCASSPLGQQGNYGYTFGSGTRLTVV.

V is TRBV20-1 and J is TRBJ1-1; unclear D gene. The germline V and J ends were trimmed by 3 bases and 4 bases, with 6 bases remaining between them. The CDR3 sequence is 11 residues long. Germline V gene lookup returns CDR1 DFQATT and CDR2 SNEGSKA (reference sequence). Here the CDR3 reads CSARRTTEAFF. CDR3 DNA: TGCAGTGCTAGGAGAACCACTGAAGCTTTCTTT.

This clone has a single count. This rearrangement joins TRBV6-2 or TRBV6-3 to TRBJ1-1, with 7 bases lining up with TRBD1. This CDR3 contains 16 residues. Germline trimming cut 4 bases from V and 0 bases from J; bases unmatched to any gene: 8. Germline V gene sequence: CDR1 MNHEY, CDR2 SVGEGT. The CDR3 spells CASSSWTGGMNTEAFF. CDR3 nucleotide sequence: TGTGCCAGCAGTTCCTGGACAGGAGGGATGAACACTGAAGCTTTCTTT.

This chain uses TRBV3-1 (or the pseudogene TRBV3-2) with TRBJ1-3, with no clear D. Germline V gene data show CDR1 as LGHDT and CDR2 as YNNKEL (reference sequence). The V end lost 4 bases, the J end lost 0 bases, and 7 bases lay between the germline ends. This CDR3 comprises 14 residues. CDR3 protein: CASSRLLSGNTIYF. CDR3 nucleotide sequence: TGTGCCAGCAGCCGGCTCCTCTCTGGAAACACCATATATTTT.

The rearrangement links TRBV28 to TRBJ1-5; D gene uncertain. Trimming shortened V by 1 base and J by 4 bases, and 8 bases separated the two germline ends. The CDR3 consists of 14 residues. Germline values: CDR1 MDHEN, CDR2 SYDVKM. This CDR3 reads CASSLLAQNQPQHF. CDR3 nucleotides: TGTGCCAGCAGTTTATTAGCTCAGAATCAGCCCCAGCATTTT.

This clone was seen more than once but under ten times. V is TRBV2 and J is TRBJ2-3, with TRBD2 matching over 12 bases. Germline-derived CDR1 and CDR2 are SNHLY and FYNNEI. V gave up 5 bases and J gave up 2 bases; unmatched junction bases: 5. This CDR3 is built from 16 residues. The CDR3 DNA reads as TGTGCCAGCAGTAAGACTAGCGGGGGCCCCACAGATACGCAGTATTTT. Translating gives CASSKTSGGPTDTQYF. The complete variable domain, with remaining parts taken from reference TRBV2 and TRBJ2-3, reads EPEVTQTPSHQVTQMGQEVILRCVPISNHLYFYWYRQILGQKVEFLVSFYNNEISEKSEIFDDQFSVERPDGSNFTLKIRSTKLEDSAMYFCASSKTSGGPTDTQYFGPGTRLTVL.

The rearrangement links TRBV11-2 to TRBJ1-5, with D unclear. This CDR3 has 15 amino acids. Trimming pared 10 bases from V and 7 bases from J, leaving 23 bases between. Per germline, CDR1 SGHAT and CDR2 FQNNGV. The CDR3 nucleotides read TGTGCCAATCCAACCCCACTCGTCCGGGGACAGCCCCAGCATTTT. Translating gives CANPTPLVRGQPQHF. Drawing the rest from reference TRBV11-2 and TRBJ1-5, the complete variable domain is EAGVAQSPRYKIIEKRQSVAFWCNPISGHATLYWYQQILGQGPKLLIQFQNNGVVDDSQLPKDRFSAERLKGVDSTLKIQPAKLEDSAVYLCANPTPLVRGQPQHFGDGTRLSIL.

The chain links TRBV7-2 to TRBJ1-5, with 7 bases lining up with TRBD1. From germline, CDR1 is SGHTA and CDR2 FQGNSA. There are 15 residues in the CDR3. J lost 4 bases, V lost 1 base, and 4 bases had no gene match. The CDR3 DNA sequence: TGTGCCAGCAGCTTAGTGGGGACAGCAAATCAGCCCCAGCATTTT. Protein: CASSLVGTANQPQHF.

The rearrangement joins TRBV18 to TRBJ1-1, with no clear D. V was trimmed by 1 base and J by 0 bases, leaving 6 bases between them. Per germline, CDR1 KGHSH and CDR2 LQKENI. The length of the CDR3 is 14 residues. CDR3 in DNA: TGTGCCAGCTCACCACAAACAGTGAACACTGAAGCTTTCTTT. Translated, it gives CASSPQTVNTEAFF. Complete variable domain (other parts from reference TRBV18 and TRBJ1-1): NAGVMQNPRHLVRRRGQEARLRCSPMKGHSHVYWYRQLPEEGLKFMVYLQKENIIDESGMPKERFSAEFPKEGPSILRIQQVVRGDSAAYFCASSPQTVNTEAFFGQGTRLTVV.

The J gene is TRBJ1-1, the V gene TRBV6-5; D gene ambiguous. CDR3 size: 13 residues. V dropped 2 bases and J dropped 1 base, with 5 bases sitting between them. CDR1 and CDR2 from the germline V gene are MNHEY and SVGAGI. CDR3 sequence reads: CASSYEWNTEAFF. The CDR3 coding sequence is TGTGCCAGCAGTTACGAGTGGAACACTGAAGCTTTCTTT.

V is TRBV12-3 or TRBV12-4 and J is TRBJ1-5; unclear D gene. Trimming cost V 10 bases and J 3 bases, with 13 bases left between them. The CDR3 consists of 13 residues. The CDR3 nucleotides read TGTGCCACCACCCGAGGTACCAATCAGCCCCAGCATTTT. Protein product: CATTRGTNQPQHF.

The sample holds a few counts of this clone. Within the sample, other DNA sequences also encode this same CDR3. The chain couples TRBV24-1 to TRBJ2-2, with 12 bases identical to TRBD1. Per the germline V gene, CDR1 is KGHDR and CDR2 is SFDVKD. CDR3 length: 14 amino acids. Trimming took 7 bases from V and 4 from J; bases not matched to a gene: 0. CDR3 in DNA: TGTGCCACCAGGGGACAGGGGGCCACCGGGGAGCTGTTTTTT. Its protein is CATRGQGATGELFF.

The J gene is TRBJ2-2, the V gene TRBV9, with 7 bases lining up with TRBD2. V trimming: 0 bases; J trimming: 5 bases; junction bases outside the gene matches: 10. There are 17 residues in the CDR3. Germline CDR1 and CDR2: SGDLS and YYNGEE. The CDR3 nucleotides are TGTGCCAGCAGCGTAGTCCCGGGAGGAGCTAATACCGGGGAGCTGTTTTTT. This gives the protein CASSVVPGGANTGELFF.

This rearrangement joins TRBV5-4 to TRBJ2-1; D remains unclear. The V gene's germline CDR1 is SGHNT and CDR2 YYREEE (reference sequence). CDR3 length: 14 residues. V dropped 3 bases and J dropped 7 bases, with 14 bases sitting between them. The CDR3 here is CASSWNLAANEQFF. CDR3 nucleotide sequence: TGTGCCAGCAGCTGGAACCTCGCGGCGAATGAGCAGTTCTTC.

The chain is built from TRBV5-1 and TRBJ2-2; the match to TRBD1 covers 7 bases. V dropped 6 bases and J dropped 3; count of bases not matched to a gene: 5. The germline V gene encodes CDR1 SGHRS and CDR2 YFSETQ. There are 14 residues in the CDR3. CDR3 in DNA: TGCGCCAGCAAAGCCCAGGGGGACACCGGGGAGCTGTTTTTT. This sequence encodes CASKAQGDTGELFF.

The genes are TRBV6-4 and TRBJ2-5; D might be TRBD1 (6 bases). The V end lost 8 bases, the J end lost 5 bases, and 18 bases lay between the germline ends. The germline gives CDR1 MRHNA, CDR2 SNTAGT. CDR3 length equals 14 residues. This CDR3 reads CASSPTGSKETQYF. In DNA, the CDR3 is TGTGCCAGCTCACCCACAGGGAGTAAGGAGACCCAGTACTTC.

A single count supports this clone. The V gene is TRBV30, the J gene TRBJ2-3; 9 bases map to TRBD1. Unmatched junction bases numbered 6, after V lost 7 bases and J lost 4 bases. Germline CDR1 and CDR2: GTSNPN and SVGIG (reference sequence). The CDR3 spans 13 residues. CDR3 protein: CASGQGEPDTQYF. CDR3 DNA: TGTGCCTCGGGACAGGGTGAGCCAGATACGCAGTATTTT.

The chain joins TRBV27 to TRBJ1-5, with unresolved D. CDR1 is MNHEY, CDR2 SMNVEV, per germline (reference sequence). V was shortened by 0 bases and J by 6 bases, with 12 bases between the two germline ends. The CDR3 is 15 residues long. As DNA, the CDR3 is TGTGCCAGCAGTTTATCATGGGAAGGAGGTCAGCCCCAGCATTTT. It yields the protein CASSLSWEGGQPQHF.

V usage is TRBV3-1 (or the pseudogene TRBV3-2) and J usage is TRBJ1-3; 12 bases match TRBD1. The CDR3 is 16 residues long. Per germline, CDR1 LGHDT and CDR2 YNNKEL (reference sequence). Trimming took 5 bases from V and 3 from J; bases not matched to a gene: 5. Here the CDR3 DNA reads TGTGCCAGCAGCACCCGGGACAGGGGGCTTGGAAACACCATATATTTT. It translates to CASSTRDRGLGNTIYF.